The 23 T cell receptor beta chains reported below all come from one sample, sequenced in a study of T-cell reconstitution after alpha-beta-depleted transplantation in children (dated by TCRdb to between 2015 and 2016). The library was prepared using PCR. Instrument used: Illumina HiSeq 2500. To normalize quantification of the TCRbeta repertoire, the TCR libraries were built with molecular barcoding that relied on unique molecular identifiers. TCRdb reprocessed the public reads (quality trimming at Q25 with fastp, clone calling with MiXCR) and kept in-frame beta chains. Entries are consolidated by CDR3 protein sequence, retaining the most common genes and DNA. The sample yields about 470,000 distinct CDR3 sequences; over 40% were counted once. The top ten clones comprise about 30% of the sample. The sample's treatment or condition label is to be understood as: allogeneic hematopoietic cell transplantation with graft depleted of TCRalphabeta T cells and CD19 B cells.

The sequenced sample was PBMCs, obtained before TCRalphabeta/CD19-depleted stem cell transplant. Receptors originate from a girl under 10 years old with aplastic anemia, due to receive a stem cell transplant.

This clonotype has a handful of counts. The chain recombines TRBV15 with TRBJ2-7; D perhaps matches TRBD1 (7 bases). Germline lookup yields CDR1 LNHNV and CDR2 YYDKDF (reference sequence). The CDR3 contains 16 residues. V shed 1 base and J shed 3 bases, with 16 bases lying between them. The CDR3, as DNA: TGTGCCACCAGCAGAGGCAGGGGGGACAGAAACTACGAGCAGTACTTC. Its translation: CATSRGRGDRNYEQYF.

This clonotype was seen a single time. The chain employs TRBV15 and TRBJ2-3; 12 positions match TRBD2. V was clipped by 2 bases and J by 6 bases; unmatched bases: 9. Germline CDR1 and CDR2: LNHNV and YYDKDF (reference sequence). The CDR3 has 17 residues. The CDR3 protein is CATSRWASGGATDTQYF. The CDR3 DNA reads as TGTGCCACCAGCAGATGGGCTAGCGGGGGGGCCACGGATACGCAGTATTTT.

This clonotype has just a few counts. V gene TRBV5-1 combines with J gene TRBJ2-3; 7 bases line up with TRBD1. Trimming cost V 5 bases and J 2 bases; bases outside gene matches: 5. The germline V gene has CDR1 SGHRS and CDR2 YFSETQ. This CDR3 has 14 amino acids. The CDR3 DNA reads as TGCGCCAGCAGGCCCGGGACAGTCACAGATACGCAGTATTTT. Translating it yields CASRPGTVTDTQYF.

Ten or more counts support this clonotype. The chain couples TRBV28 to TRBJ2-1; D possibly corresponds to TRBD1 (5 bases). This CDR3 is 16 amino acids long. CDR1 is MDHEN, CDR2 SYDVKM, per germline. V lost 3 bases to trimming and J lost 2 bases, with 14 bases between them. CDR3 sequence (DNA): TGTGCCAGCAGTTTGTATCGACAGATCCCCTACAATGAGCAGTTCTTC. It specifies CASSLYRQIPYNEQFF.

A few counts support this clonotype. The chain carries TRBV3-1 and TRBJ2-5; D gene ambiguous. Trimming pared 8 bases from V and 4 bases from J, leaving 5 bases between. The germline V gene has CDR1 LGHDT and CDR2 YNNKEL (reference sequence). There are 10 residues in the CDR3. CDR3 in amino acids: CASARETQYF. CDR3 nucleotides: TGTGCCAGCGCGAGAGAGACCCAGTACTTC.

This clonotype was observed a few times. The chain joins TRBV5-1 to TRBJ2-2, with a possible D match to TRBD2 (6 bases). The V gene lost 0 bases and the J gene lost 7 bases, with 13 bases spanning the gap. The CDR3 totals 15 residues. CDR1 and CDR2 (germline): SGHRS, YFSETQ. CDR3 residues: CASSLVPGGNGELFF. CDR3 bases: TGCGCCAGCAGCTTGGTTCCGGGCGGGAACGGGGAGCTGTTTTTT.

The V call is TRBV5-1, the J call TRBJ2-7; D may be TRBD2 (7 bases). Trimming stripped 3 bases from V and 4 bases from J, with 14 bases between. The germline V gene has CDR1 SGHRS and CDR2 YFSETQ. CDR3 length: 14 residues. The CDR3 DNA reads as TGCGCCAGCAGCTCGGAGGGGGGGAGTTACGAGCAGTACTTC. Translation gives CASSSEGGSYEQYF.

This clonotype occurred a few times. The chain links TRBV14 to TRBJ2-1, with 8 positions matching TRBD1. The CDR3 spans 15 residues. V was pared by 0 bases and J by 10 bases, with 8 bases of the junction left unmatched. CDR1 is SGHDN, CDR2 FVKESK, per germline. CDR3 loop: CASSQDLGDRTEQFF. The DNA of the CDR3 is TGTGCCAGCAGCCAAGATCTTGGGGACAGGACCGAGCAGTTCTTC.

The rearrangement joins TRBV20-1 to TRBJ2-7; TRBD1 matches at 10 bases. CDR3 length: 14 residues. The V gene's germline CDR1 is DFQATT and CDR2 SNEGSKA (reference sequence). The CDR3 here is CSVEHGQGGHEQYF. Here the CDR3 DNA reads TGCAGCGTTGAACACGGACAGGGGGGTCACGAGCAGTACTTC.

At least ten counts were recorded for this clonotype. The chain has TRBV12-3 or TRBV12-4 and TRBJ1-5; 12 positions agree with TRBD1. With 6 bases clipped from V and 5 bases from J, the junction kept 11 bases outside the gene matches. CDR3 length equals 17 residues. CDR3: CASSARRDRGLHQPQHF. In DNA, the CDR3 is TGTGCCAGCAGCGCGCGCCGGGACAGGGGGCTCCATCAGCCCCAGCATTTT.

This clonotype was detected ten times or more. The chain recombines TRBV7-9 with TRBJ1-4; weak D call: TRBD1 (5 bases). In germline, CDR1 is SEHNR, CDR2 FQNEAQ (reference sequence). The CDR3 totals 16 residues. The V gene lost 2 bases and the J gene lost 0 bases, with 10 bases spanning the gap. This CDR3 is CASSLKRDSTNEKLFF. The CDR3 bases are TGTGCCAGCAGCTTAAAAAGGGACTCAACTAATGAAAAACTGTTTTTT.

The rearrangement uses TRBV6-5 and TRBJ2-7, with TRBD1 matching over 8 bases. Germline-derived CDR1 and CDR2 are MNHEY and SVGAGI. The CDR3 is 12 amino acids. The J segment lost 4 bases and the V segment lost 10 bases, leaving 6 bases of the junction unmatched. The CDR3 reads CATGQGEYEQYF. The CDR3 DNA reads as TGTGCCACAGGACAGGGAGAATACGAGCAGTACTTC.

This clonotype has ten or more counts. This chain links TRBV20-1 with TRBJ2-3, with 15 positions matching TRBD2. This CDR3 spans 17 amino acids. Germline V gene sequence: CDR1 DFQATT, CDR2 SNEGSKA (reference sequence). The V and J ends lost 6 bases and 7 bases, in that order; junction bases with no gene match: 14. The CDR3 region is CSALGAPGTSGRNTQYF. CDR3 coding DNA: TGCAGTGCCCTGGGGGCCCCCGGGACTAGCGGGAGGAATACGCAGTATTTT.

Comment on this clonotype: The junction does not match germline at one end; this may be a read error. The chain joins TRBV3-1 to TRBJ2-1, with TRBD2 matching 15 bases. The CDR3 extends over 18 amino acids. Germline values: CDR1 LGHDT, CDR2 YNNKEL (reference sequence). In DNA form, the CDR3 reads TGTGCCTGCAGCCAAGATTGGGGACTAGCGGGAGGAGCGAATGAGCAGTTCTTC. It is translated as CACSQDWGLAGGANEQFF.

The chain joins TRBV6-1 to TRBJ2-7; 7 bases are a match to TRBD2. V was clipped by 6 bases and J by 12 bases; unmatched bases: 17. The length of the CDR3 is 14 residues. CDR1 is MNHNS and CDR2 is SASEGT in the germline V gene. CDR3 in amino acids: CASSIKEGGDLRYF. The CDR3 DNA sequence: TGTGCCAGCAGCATCAAGGAGGGAGGGGACCTTCGGTACTTC.

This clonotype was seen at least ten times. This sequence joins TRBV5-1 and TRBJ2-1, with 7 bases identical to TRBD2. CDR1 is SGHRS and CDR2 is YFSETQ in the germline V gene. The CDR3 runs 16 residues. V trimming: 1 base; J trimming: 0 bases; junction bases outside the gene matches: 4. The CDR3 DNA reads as TGCGCCAGCAGCTTGCGCGGGACTAACTCCTACAATGAGCAGTTCTTC. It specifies CASSLRGTNSYNEQFF.

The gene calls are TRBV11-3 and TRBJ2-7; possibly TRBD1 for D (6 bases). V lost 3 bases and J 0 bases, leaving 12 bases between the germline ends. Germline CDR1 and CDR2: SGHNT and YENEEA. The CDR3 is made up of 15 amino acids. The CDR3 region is CASSFKTDSSYEQYF. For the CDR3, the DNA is TGTGCCAGCAGCTTTAAGACGGACAGCTCCTACGAGCAGTACTTC.

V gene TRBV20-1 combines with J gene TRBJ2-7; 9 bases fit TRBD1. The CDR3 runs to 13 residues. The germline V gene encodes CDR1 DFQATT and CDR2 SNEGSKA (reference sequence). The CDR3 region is CSVSRDRVKEQYF. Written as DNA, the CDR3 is TGCAGCGTATCTCGGGACAGGGTTAAAGAGCAGTACTTC.

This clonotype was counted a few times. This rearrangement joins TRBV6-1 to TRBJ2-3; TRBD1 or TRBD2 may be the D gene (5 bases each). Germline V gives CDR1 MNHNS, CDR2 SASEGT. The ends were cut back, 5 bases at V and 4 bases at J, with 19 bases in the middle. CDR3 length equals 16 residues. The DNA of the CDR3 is TGTGCCAGCAGTCCGTTGGGGACCTCGAAGGCAGATACGCAGTATTTT. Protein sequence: CASSPLGTSKADTQYF.

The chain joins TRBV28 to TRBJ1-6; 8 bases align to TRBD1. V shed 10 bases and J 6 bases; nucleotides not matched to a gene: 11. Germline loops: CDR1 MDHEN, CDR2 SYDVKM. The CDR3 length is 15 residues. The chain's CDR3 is CATSMQGARNSPLHF. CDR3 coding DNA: TGTGCCACCTCCATGCAGGGGGCGCGTAATTCACCCCTCCACTTT.

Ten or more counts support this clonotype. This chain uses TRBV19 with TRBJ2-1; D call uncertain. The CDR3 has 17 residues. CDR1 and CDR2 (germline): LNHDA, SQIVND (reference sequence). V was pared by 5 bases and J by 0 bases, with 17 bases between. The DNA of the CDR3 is TGTGCCAGTAGTTCACCCCGTACGGGCCGCTCCTACAATGAGCAGTTCTTC. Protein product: CASSSPRTGRSYNEQFF.

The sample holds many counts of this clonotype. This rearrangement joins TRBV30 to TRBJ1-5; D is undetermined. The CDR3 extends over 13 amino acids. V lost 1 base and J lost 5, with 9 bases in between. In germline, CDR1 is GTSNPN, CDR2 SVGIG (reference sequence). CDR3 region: CAWSAGFDQPQHF. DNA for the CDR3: TGTGCCTGGAGTGCCGGGTTCGATCAGCCCCAGCATTTT.

CDR3 nucleotide sequence: TGTGCCAGCAGTTTGACAGGCCCAGTCTATACGCAGTATTTT. This sequence encodes CASSLTGPVYTQYF. The chain is built from TRBV28 and TRBJ2-3; a weak D match, TRBD1 (6 bases). The V end lost 3 bases, the J end lost 7 bases, and 14 bases lay between the germline ends. Germline CDR1 is MDHEN and CDR2 is SYDVKM. The CDR3 has 14 amino acids.